This TCR beta chain emerged from a study of CD8 T cells in Susac syndrome (dated by TCRdb to between 2018 and 2020). Study-level background: Among the sequenced Susac syndrome patients, more than five had clinically active disease and 8 or 9 were in clinical remission. At the time of blood withdrawal, Susac syndrome patients were either therapy-naive, taking corticosteroids (with some also receiving IVIg), or on IVIg alone. The study used repertoire sequencing to test whether antigen drove CD8+ T cell activation and differentiation in Susac syndrome. Clonality of the CD8+ T cell repertoire was compared between about a dozen healthy donors, approximately 14 Susac syndrome patients and approximately 16 multiple sclerosis patients. Broad study findings and their caveats: CD8+ repertoires in Susac syndrome showed clonal expansion, which was highest in CD8+ TEMRA cells and was greater in clinically active patients than in remitting patients. In the total CD8+ and CD8+ TEMRA repertoires, 15 to 20 and five Susac-specific public clones, respectively, were identified. The number of individuals in the TCR sequencing and HLA analysis was recognized as being relatively small.

Peripheral blood CD8+ and CD4+ T cells from healthy donors, Susac syndrome patients and multiple sclerosis patients were profiled by high-throughput TCR beta sequencing. Recently defined diagnostic criteria for definite or probable disease were met by the Susac syndrome patients. CD8+ TEMRA cells were enriched by FACS, while bulk CD8+ and CD4+ T cells were purified by magnetic negative isolation. Blood was collected in EDTA tubes and processed within 24 hours, with PBMCs isolated through density gradient centrifugation. PBMCs destined for TCR sequencing were cryopreserved in liquid nitrogen and later thawed in a 37 °C water bath. A purity of at least 90% was achieved for sorted or isolated CD4+, CD8+ and CD8+ TEMRA cells. RNA was extracted using the RNeasy kit, and about 0.45 to 1 microgram was reverse transcribed with random hexamers. The immunoSEQ multiplex PCR assay, covering 54 Vbeta and 13 Jbeta segments, was used to amplify TCR beta CDR3 regions. PCR amplification bias was corrected by using a synthetic template baseline for primer optimization and computational correction. For the original study's pipeline: Reads were annotated to V, D and J genes according to IMGT and were analyzed with immunoSEQ Analyzer, with only productive sequences retained. Clonality was computed as one minus Shannon entropy normalized by log2 of the number of productive unique sequences. For each patient and control, public and private clones were evaluated within the 100 most prevalent clones. A clone was defined as Susac-specific if it was absent from the healthy and MS cohorts, from roughly 1,000 published viral clones and from other ImmuneACCESS disease sequences. In-frame beta chains were kept once TCRdb had trimmed the public reads at Q25 with fastp and called clones with MiXCR. Rows matching on CDR3 protein sequence are summarized as one entry with the most common DNA and genes. For this entry, the V and J calls and clone size follow TCRdb and not the study's own pipeline. The sample yields approximately 190,000 distinct CDR3 sequences; over 90% were counted once. The ten largest clonotypes hold around 0.16% of the sample.

On this clonotype: Its antigen is unknown. Qualities for individual bases were not recorded, and no much larger clone is one base off.

Inclusive of the bounding cysteine and phenylalanine, the CDR3 is 14 residues long. Only the CDR3 DNA stays, 42 bases, in frame from base 1. CDR1 and CDR2 were assigned from the germline V gene (reference sequence) as PRHDT and FYEKMQ. V gives up 4 bases and J gives up 0 bases, and the segment between their germline ends measures 9 bases. The clonotype comes from a human donor with Susac syndrome. Material: CD8+ T cells from PBMCs. The rearrangement joined TRBV13 to TRBJ1-1, with the D gene not confidently named. The DNA sequence is given as TGTGCCAGCAGCTCGTCGGGGATGAACACTGAAGCTTTCTTT. The encoded protein is CASSSSGMNTEAFF.